This T cell receptor beta chain came from a study of regulatory T cells in long-lasting Graves disease. Arm-PCR of CDR3 regions and iRepertoire HTBI primers were used to build TCR beta libraries. TCRdb fed the multiplex PCR reads into MiXCR, producing one record per CDR3 protein. This table holds around 420,000 distinct CDR3 sequences, 14% to 15% found once. The CDR3 is made up of 17 amino acids. J gave up 8 bases and V 2 bases, and 9 bases lay outside the gene matches. CDR1 and CDR2 from the germline V gene are SGHVS and FQNEAQ. Specified time point: newly diagnosed GD, antithyroid drugs for less than 3 months. PBMC-extracted RNA yielded the TCR library. This clonotype was seen at least ten times. The sample was also reused in another study, on T cells in Graves' hyperthyroidism and ophthalmopathy.

V and J are TRBV7-8 and TRBJ2-1, with 13 bases fitting TRBD2. The sequencing used peripheral blood mononuclear cells (PBMCs), collected at new diagnosis, from a patient treated with antithyroid drugs. The sequence derives from a woman aged 40 to 50 with Graves disease. The chain's CDR3 is CASSLRWTSGSRDEQFF. CDR3 coding DNA: TGTGCCAGCAGCTTAAGGTGGACTAGCGGGAGTAGGGATGAGCAGTTCTTC.